Listed below are T cell receptor beta chains from one sample, sequenced in a study of response to subunit inactivated influenza vaccine. TCRdb recomputed calls from the RT-PCR reads with MiXCR, one row per CDR3 protein. The sample has approximately 250,000 distinct CDR3 sequences, 9% to 15% seen once; the top ten hold 7.8%. The starting material was non-naive T cells sorted from PBMCs, obtained around two weeks before vaccination. These receptors were obtained from a man aged 50 to 60 who received an inactivated influenza vaccine. Each CDR3 is given with its conserved first and last residue. A D gene is named only where the DNA matches it firmly. Size values are once, few and many counts, or a class for expanded clones, and some rows have none.

>TRBV10-3|TRBJ2-1|.|many
TGTGCCATCAGTGTACAGAGAGATGAGCAGTTCTTC
CAISVQRDEQFF
>TRBV27|TRBJ2-7|TRBD1|.
TGTGCCAGCAGAGCCCGGGACAGCTCCTACGAGCAGTACTTC
CASRARDSSYEQYF
>TRBV20-1|TRBJ2-4|.|.
TGCAGTGCTAGAAAGGGGGGGAGAGGAAACATTCAGTACTTC
CSARKGGRGNIQYF
>TRBV7-9|TRBJ1-6|.|few
TGTGCCAGCAGCTTAGCCCAGGTGGCTTCACCCCTCCACTTT
CASSLAQVASPLHF
>TRBV4-3|TRBJ2-1|.|.
TGCGCCAGCAGCCAAGATCAAGCTAGCGAGGGAGTCCTCTCCTACAATGAGCAGTTCTTC
CASSQDQASEGVLSYNEQFF
>TRBV7-9|TRBJ2-1|.|many
TGTGCCAGCAGCGTATACAATGAGCAGTTCTTC
CASSVYNEQFF
>TRBV7-2|TRBJ2-7|.|few
TGTGCCAGCACCCAACTAATCGGCTCCTACGAGCAGTACTTC
CASTQLIGSYEQYF
>TRBV9|TRBJ2-2|TRBD1|many
TGTGCCAGCAGCGTAGGACAGGGGGCTGCCGGGGAGCTGTTTTTT
CASSVGQGAAGELFF
>TRBV15|TRBJ1-2|.|.
TGTGCCACCAGCAGAGGCGGTGGACAGACGAACACCTTC
CATSRGGGQTNTF
>TRBV28|TRBJ2-1|.|many
TGTGCCAGCAGCACTCCGGGACAAGGGTACAATGAGCAGTTCTTC
CASSTPGQGYNEQFF
>TRBV3-1|TRBJ2-7|TRBD1|many
TGTGCCAGCAGCCAAGGAACAGGGGTAGGCGAGCAGTACTTC
CASSQGTGVGEQYF
>TRBV7-6|TRBJ1-4|.|.
TGTGCCAGCAGCTTAGTACCGGGGGCGCGAGGTGAAAAACTGTTTTTT
CASSLVPGARGEKLFF
>TRBV4-2|TRBJ2-3|.|.
TGTGCCAGCAGCCAAGGAGGGCTAGGCTCAGATACGCAGTATTTT
CASSQGGLGSDTQYF
>TRBV10-1|TRBJ1-1|.|few
TGCGCCAGCAGTAGGACGGTCTCCGAAGCTTTCTTT
CASSRTVSEAFF